Presented here are 17 T cell receptor beta chains from one specimen sequenced in a study of T cell repertoires in cytomegalovirus infection. TCRdb analysed the reads with MiXCR anew, one entry per CDR3 protein. The sample has some 900,000 distinct CDR3 sequences, roughly 33% seen once. These receptors have no known antigen. The sequencing used cultured CD8+ T cells from PBMCs, collected from culture after CMV antigen stimulation. These receptors were collected from a human donor in good health (CMV status not recorded). Some clones in this sample may be carry-over from other donors' samples.

The CDR3 loop is CASSDQLGGGPKNIQYF. The DNA for the CDR3 is TGTGCCAGCAGCGACCAACTGGGGGGTGGCCCAAAAAACATTCAGTACTTC. This sequence joins TRBV9 and TRBJ2-4; a weak D match, TRBD2 (6 bases). V lost 3 bases, J lost 4 bases, and 20 bases lay in between. From germline, CDR1 is SGDLS and CDR2 YYNGEE. There are 17 residues in the CDR3.

This clonotype showed up many times. The chain carries TRBV12-3 or TRBV12-4 and TRBJ1-1; D gene unclear. The CDR3 is 12 amino acids. V lost 3 bases and J lost 5, with 7 bases in between. CDR3 nucleotides: TGTGCCAGCAGTTTCGTTGGAACTGAAGCTTTCTTT. Protein: CASSFVGTEAFF.

V and J are TRBV7-9 and TRBJ2-7; D gene ambiguous. This CDR3 is built from 12 residues. V was clipped by 5 bases and J by 6 bases, with 11 bases between them. The V gene's germline CDR1 is SEHNR and CDR2 FQNEAQ (reference sequence). The CDR3 sequence: CASSLEAGEQYV. CDR3 bases: TGTGCCAGCAGCCTAGAGGCTGGCGAGCAGTACGTC.

This chain uses TRBV14 with TRBJ2-3; perhaps TRBD1 as D (6 bases). The V and J ends lost 5 bases and 3 bases respectively, with 15 bases between them. The CDR3 loop spans 15 amino acids. Per germline, CDR1 SGHDN and CDR2 FVKESK. The DNA for the CDR3 is TGTGCCAGCAGCAACCGGGACATAAATACAGATACGCAGTATTTT. It translates to CASSNRDINTDTQYF.

In this sample, this clonotype turned up a few times. The chain combines TRBV19 with TRBJ2-6; possibly TRBD2 for D (6 bases). V lost 2 bases, J lost 3 bases, and 8 bases lay in between. Looked up from germline, CDR1 is LNHDA and CDR2 is SQIVND (reference sequence). The CDR3 spans 15 residues. CDR3 nucleotides: TGTGCCAGTAGTATAAGCGGGTATGGGGCCAACGTCCTGACTTTC. Translation: CASSISGYGANVLTF.

The chain links TRBV4-2 to TRBJ2-4; D ambiguous. This CDR3 has 17 amino acids. Trimming removed 1 base from V and 3 bases from J, with 16 bases in between. Germline V CDR1 and CDR2: LGHNA, YNFKEQ. The CDR3 DNA reads as TGTGCCAGCAGCCAAGGGGGAAGTGAGTTAGTCAAAAACATTCAGTACTTC. Translation: CASSQGGSELVKNIQYF.

V is TRBV20-1 and J is TRBJ1-5, with a tentative D call TRBD1 (6 bases). The CDR3 is made up of 17 amino acids. Per the germline V gene, CDR1 is DFQATT and CDR2 is SNEGSKA (reference sequence). The V gene lost 4 bases and the J gene lost 3 bases, with 22 bases spanning the gap. CDR3 amino acids: CSATFPLLDSPNQPQHF. As DNA, the CDR3 is TGCAGTGCTACCTTTCCACTTCTGGACAGCCCCAATCAGCCCCAGCATTTT.

The V gene is TRBV29-1, the J gene TRBJ1-2, with TRBD1 matching 7 bases. Germline CDR1 and CDR2: SQVTM and ANQGSEA. The CDR3 loop spans 13 amino acids. The V and J ends lost 4 bases and 0 bases, in that order; junction bases with no gene match: 2. The CDR3 here is CSVATGSNYGYTF. DNA of the CDR3: TGCAGCGTTGCGACAGGGTCTAACTATGGCTACACCTTC.

This clonotype has a handful of counts. The chain is built from TRBV12-3 or TRBV12-4 and TRBJ1-1; 10 bases line up with TRBD1. This CDR3 has 13 residues. Trimming removed 7 bases from V and 5 bases from J; junction bases left unmatched: 4. The CDR3 sequence: CASKDRGITEAFF. DNA of the CDR3: TGTGCCAGCAAGGACAGGGGGATAACTGAAGCTTTCTTT.

Ten or more counts support this clonotype. The chain carries TRBV7-2 and TRBJ1-3, with D possibly being TRBD1 (6 bases). The CDR3 is 15 residues long. Trimming removed 5 bases from V and 8 bases from J, with 19 bases in between. Germline lookup yields CDR1 SGHTA and CDR2 FQGNSA. CDR3 in amino acids: CASSTVDRRRDTIYF. The DNA of the CDR3 is TGTGCCAGCAGCACCGTCGACAGGAGAAGGGACACCATATATTTT.

This clonotype appeared a few times. The genes are TRBV27 and TRBJ1-1; D not resolved. V lost 5 bases, J lost 5 bases, and 15 bases lay in between. CDR1 and CDR2 (germline): MNHEY, SMNVEV (reference sequence). The CDR3 sequence is 14 residues long. The CDR3 region is CASSPGQAVTEAFF. The DNA of the CDR3 is TGTGCCAGCAGTCCCGGGCAGGCCGTAACTGAAGCTTTCTTT.

This clonotype was observed at least ten times. The chain combines TRBV7-6 with TRBJ1-5; weak D call: TRBD1 (5 bases). CDR1 SGHVS and CDR2 FNYEAQ come from the germline V gene. The CDR3 runs to 15 residues. The V end lost 3 bases, the J end lost 1 base, and 10 bases lay between the germline ends. The CDR3 region is CASSLGESSNQPQHF. The CDR3 region has the DNA TGTGCCAGCAGCTTGGGGGAATCCAGCAATCAGCCCCAGCATTTT. Based on the CDR3 plus reference TRBV7-6 and TRBJ1-5, the full variable domain is GAGVSQSPRYKVTKRGQDVALRCDPISGHVSLYWYRQALGQGPEFLTYFNYEAQQDKSGLPNDRFSAERPEGSISTLTIQRTEQRDSAMYRCASSLGESSNQPQHFGDGTRLSIL.

A word on this clonotype: The junction shows a germline mismatch at one end, possibly a read error. The chain couples TRBV6-8 to TRBJ2-7; TRBD1 matches 7 bases. In germline, CDR1 is MNHGY, CDR2 SAAAGT. The CDR3 consists of 14 residues. CDR3 sequence: CASSYVTGMNEPYF. The CDR3 DNA follows: TGTGCCAGCAGTTACGTGACAGGGATGAACGAGCCGTACTTC.

Many counts were recorded for this clonotype. The J gene is TRBJ2-2, the V gene TRBV7-6; 7 nucleotides match TRBD1. V was pared by 5 bases and J by 6 bases, with 6 bases of the junction left unmatched. The CDR3 is 14 amino acids. Germline V CDR1 and CDR2: SGHVS, FNYEAQ. The CDR3 DNA follows: TGTGCCAGCAGCCAAACGACAGGGTCCGGGGAGCTGTTTTTT. Protein: CASSQTTGSGELFF.

The V call is TRBV28, the J call TRBJ2-5, with 7 bases lining up with TRBD1. The CDR3 length is 16 residues. Germline V gene sequence: CDR1 MDHEN, CDR2 SYDVKM. The ends lost 3 bases at V and 0 bases at J; junction bases unmatched: 7. The chain's CDR3 is CASSLGETGYQETQYF. CDR3 coding DNA: TGTGCCAGCAGTTTGGGGGAGACAGGGTACCAAGAGACCCAGTACTTC.

This clonotype was seen a handful of times. CDR3 protein: CASSPRLYYEQYF. CDR3 nucleotide sequence: TGTGCCAGCAGCCCCCGACTTTACTACGAGCAGTACTTC. V and J are TRBV7-9 and TRBJ2-7; the D is unclear. CDR1 SEHNR and CDR2 FQNEAQ come from the germline V gene (reference sequence). V lost 5 bases and J lost 3, with 11 bases in between. This CDR3 has 13 residues.

This clonotype was seen only a few times. This chain joins TRBV10-2 and TRBJ2-7; either TRBD1 or TRBD2 may fit D (5 bases each). Germline CDR1 reads WSHSY; CDR2 reads SAAADI. Trimming left V 3 bases short and J 5 bases short, with 17 bases between. This CDR3 spans 15 amino acids. This chain's CDR3 is CASSDNESGADEQYF. CDR3 in DNA: TGCGCCAGCAGTGACAATGAATCCGGGGCGGACGAGCAGTACTTC.